These 9 T cell receptor beta chains originate from one sample sequenced in a study of blood T cell repertoires in COVID-19. Here immunoSEQ multiplex PCR was the method, and the copy in TCRdb shows in-frame clones only, minus some. The table shows around 160,000 clones, with just over 90% occurring only once. Sequencing used peripheral blood. The receptors here all came from a woman in her fifties or sixties with COVID-19, enrolled during active disease.

The chain combines TRBV3-1 (or the pseudogene TRBV3-2) with TRBJ2-7; 7 nucleotides line up with TRBD1. With 4 bases clipped from V and 3 bases from J, the junction kept 9 bases outside the gene matches. CDR1 is LGHDT and CDR2 is YNNKEL in the germline V gene (reference sequence). The CDR3 contains 15 residues. The CDR3 protein is CASSRGQTSDYEQYF. Written as DNA, the CDR3 is TGTGCCAGCAGCCGGGGACAGACCTCCGACTACGAGCAGTACTTC.

The V gene is TRBV7-2, the J gene TRBJ1-2, with D possibly TRBD1 on 5 matching bases. Per germline, CDR1 SGHTA and CDR2 FQGNSA. The CDR3 is made up of 16 amino acids. With 0 bases removed from V and 0 bases from J, the gap between germline ends came to 11 bases. CDR3 region: CASSLAYATANYGYTF. In DNA, the CDR3 is TGTGCCAGCAGCTTAGCGTACGCGACAGCTAACTATGGCTACACCTTC.

V usage is TRBV5-6 and J usage is TRBJ1-1; 10 bases line up with TRBD1. The CDR3 consists of 15 residues. V trimming: 5 bases; J trimming: 3 bases; junction bases outside the gene matches: 7. CDR1 and CDR2 (germline): SGHDT, YYEEEE. The CDR3: CASSPTGGRDTEAFF. CDR3 DNA: TGTGCCAGCAGTCCGACAGGGGGCCGGGACACTGAAGCTTTCTTT. The full variable domain, its missing parts supplied by reference TRBV5-6 and TRBJ1-1, is DAGVTQSPTHLIKTRGQQVTLRCSPKSGHDTVSWYQQALGQGPQFIFQYYEEEERQRGNFPDRFSGHQFPNYSSELNVNALLLGDSALYLCASSPTGGRDTEAFFGQGTRLTVV.

This clone was seen just once. The CDR3 bases are TGTGCCTGGAGTACCACGACAGGGGAGACTGAAGCTTTCTTT. Translation: CAWSTTTGETEAFF. The chain employs TRBV30 and TRBJ1-1; TRBD1 aligns across 8 bases. The germline V gene has CDR1 GTSNPN and CDR2 SVGIG (reference sequence). The junction had 7 bases not matched to a gene; V was cut back by 2 bases and J by 5 bases. The CDR3 totals 14 residues.

As for this clone: The junction departs from germline at one end; a sequencing error may be responsible. This rearrangement joins TRBV7-7 to TRBJ1-4, with no clear D. The CDR3 contains 13 residues. CDR1 and CDR2 from the germline V gene are SSHAT and FNYEAQ (reference sequence). The DNA of the CDR3 is TGTGCTAGCAGCTTGGCCACTAATGAAAAACTGTTTTTT. It translates to CASSLATNEKLFF.

The chain joins TRBV7-2 to TRBJ2-3, with D possibly matching TRBD1 (6 bases). The CDR3 spans 14 residues. The V gene's germline CDR1 is SGHTA and CDR2 FQGNSA. V was clipped by 3 bases and J by 1 base, with 8 bases between them. CDR3 coding DNA: TGTGCCAGCAGCTTTGGACAGCGCACAGATACGCAGTATTTT. Encoded protein: CASSFGQRTDTQYF.

J is TRBJ2-7 and V is TRBV11-2; perhaps TRBD1 as D (6 bases). The CDR3 contains 17 residues. With 5 bases removed from V and 0 bases from J, the gap between germline ends came to 20 bases. Germline V gives CDR1 SGHAT, CDR2 FQNNGV. Here the CDR3 DNA reads TGTGCCAGCAGCCCGTATCTCATAACAGGGAGCTCCTACGAGCAGTACTTC. Its protein product is CASSPYLITGSSYEQYF. Drawing the rest from reference TRBV11-2 and TRBJ2-7, the complete variable domain is EAGVAQSPRYKIIEKRQSVAFWCNPISGHATLYWYQQILGQGPKLLIQFQNNGVVDDSQLPKDRFSAERLKGVDSTLKIQPAKLEDSAVYLCASSPYLITGSSYEQYFGPGTRLTVT.

The chain recombines TRBV7-2 with TRBJ2-7, with a weak D call TRBD2 (6 bases). The CDR3 has 14 amino acids. CDR1 is SGHTA, CDR2 FQGNSA, per germline. V lost 5 bases, J lost 2 bases, and 13 bases lay in between. The CDR3 bases are TGTGCCAGCAGCCCTCCCGGGGGTGCCTACGAGCAGTACTTC. Its protein is CASSPPGGAYEQYF.

The chain links TRBV7-9 to TRBJ1-6; D unresolved. Germline-derived CDR1 and CDR2 are SEHNR and FQNEAQ (reference sequence). The ends were cut back, 5 bases at V and 5 bases at J, with 16 bases in the middle. The length of the CDR3 is 16 residues. CDR3 protein: CASSPTALADNSPLHF. The CDR3 coding sequence is TGTGCCAGCAGCCCTACAGCCTTGGCCGATAATTCACCCCTCCACTTT.